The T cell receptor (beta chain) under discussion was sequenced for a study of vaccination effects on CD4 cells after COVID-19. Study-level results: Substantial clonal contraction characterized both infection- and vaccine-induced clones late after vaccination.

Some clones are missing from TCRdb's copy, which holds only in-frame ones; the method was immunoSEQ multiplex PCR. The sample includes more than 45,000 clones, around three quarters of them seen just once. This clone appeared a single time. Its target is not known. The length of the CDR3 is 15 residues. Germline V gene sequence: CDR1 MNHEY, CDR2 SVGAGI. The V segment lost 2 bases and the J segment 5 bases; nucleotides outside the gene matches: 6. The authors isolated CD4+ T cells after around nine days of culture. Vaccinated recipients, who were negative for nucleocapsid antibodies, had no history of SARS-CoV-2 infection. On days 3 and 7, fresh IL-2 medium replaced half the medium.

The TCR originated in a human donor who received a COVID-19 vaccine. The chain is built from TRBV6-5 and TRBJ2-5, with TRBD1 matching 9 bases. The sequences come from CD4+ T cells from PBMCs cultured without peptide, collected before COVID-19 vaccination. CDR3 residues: CASSYRDRVGETQYF. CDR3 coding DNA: TGTGCCAGCAGTTACAGGGACAGGGTGGGGGAGACCCAGTACTTC.